This T cell receptor beta chain was identified during a study of T cells expressing NK-cell markers. Across the study: The authors derived TCR beta repertoires from sorted CD3+CD56+NKG2C+, CD3+CD56+NKG2C- and CD3+CD56-NKG2C+ T cells. HCMV serostatus: seven of eight sequenced donors positive, one negative. Whole-study results and caveats: Dominant NKG2C+ clonotypes in over 5 donors made up 1.0-7.0% of CD8+ T cells.

In the case of this clonotype: What it recognizes is unknown.

cDNA encoding TCR beta was synthesized via 5'RACE template switching incorporating UMIs. TCRdb re-called the 5' RACE reads and gives one entry per CDR3 protein, without DNA. The sample spans roughly 450,000 distinct CDR3 sequences; the ten largest clones claim approximately 1.4%. CDR1 MGHRA and CDR2 YSYEKL come from the germline V gene. The CDR3 has 13 residues. This sequence joins TRBV4-1 and TRBJ2-3. The material sequenced was blood T cells: a sorted CD56 or NKG2C T cell subset, CD4+ or CD8+ T cells, or bulk PBMC T cells (not recorded which). The receptor was derived from a woman aged 50 to 65 in good health. This CDR3 reads CASTDGRTDTQYF.